This T cell receptor beta chain was captured in a study of blood T cell repertoires in COVID-19. For the study at large: The United States, Italy and Spain provided the acute and convalescent COVID-19 samples. Sample material is recorded as cDNA or gDNA derived from T cells, B-cell-depleted T cells, or PBMCs.

Authors' processing steps: Amplification with reference gene primers provided the estimates of nucleated cell counts. The data were produced by immunoSEQ multiplex PCR, yet TCRdb's version contains in-frame clones alone and is incomplete. For V, J and clone size, that table is used; D and trimming come from the DNA. The table includes hundreds of thousands of clones, 75% to 90% detected once. This TCR was sampled from a woman in her thirties with active or convalescent COVID-19. Sequenced input: peripheral blood.

CDR3 DNA: TGTGCCAGTAGTATACCAGGGGAAGAAATCTATGGCTACACCTTC. It is translated as CASSIPGEEIYGYTF. J is TRBJ1-2 and V is TRBV19; D possibly corresponds to TRBD1 (6 bases). Looked up from germline, CDR1 is LNHDA and CDR2 is SQIVND (reference sequence). Trimming shortened V by 2 bases and J by 4 bases, and 14 bases separated the two germline ends. The CDR3 extends over 15 amino acids.